A selection of T cell receptor beta chains follows, all from one sample in a study of a mutant IDH1 vaccine in newly diagnosed glioma. Clones were read by immunoSEQ multiplex PCR, and TCRdb kept only the in-frame ones, dropping some. The data hold 35,000 to 50,000 clones, with around 90% observed a single time. Their target antigens are unknown. Specimen: PBMCs, collected from a glioma patient whose treatment included an IDH1 peptide vaccine. Source of these receptors: a man over 45 with glioma. Each CDR3 is given with its conserved first and last residue. D genes are given only for firm matches.

j_gene	d_gene	v_gene	CDR3aa
TRBJ1-5	TRBD1	TRBV19	CASSMDREWSQPQHF
TRBJ2-7	.	TRBV9	CASSVEGAGMYEQYF
TRBJ2-7	TRBD1	TRBV6-5	CASSQGPAYEQYF
TRBJ2-1	TRBD2	TRBV19	CASSIPAGNNEQFF
TRBJ2-5	.	TRBV7-3	CASSHGGTPGTQYF
TRBJ2-7	.	TRBV7-6	CASSSPGYEQYF
TRBJ2-1	TRBD1	TRBV6-5	CASSYSRTGVGGEQFF
TRBJ1-6	.	TRBV5-6	CASSQIRTVNSPLHF
TRBJ2-2	.	TRBV5-4	CASSWGPTGELFF
TRBJ2-3	.	TRBV4-2	CASSQGGGGGLWDTQYF
TRBJ2-5	.	TRBV19	CASSMYGSLGIETQYF
TRBJ2-2	TRBD1	TRBV2	CASSYSGTGTGELFF
TRBJ1-3	.	TRBV4-2	CASSQGGRSSGNTIYF
TRBJ2-2	.	TRBV9	CASSVDATTIRSGELFF
TRBJ2-5	TRBD1	TRBV5-8	CASSLGGTGHETQYF
TRBJ2-1	TRBD2	TRBV9	CASSVGWTSDYEQFF
TRBJ2-5	TRBD1	TRBV7-9	CASSVGQGAGETQYF
TRBJ2-7	.	TRBV4-3	CASSQEWMSGEQYF
TRBJ1-2	TRBD1	TRBV14	CASRGQGNYGYTF
TRBJ2-7	TRBD2	TRBV4-2	CASSLKTPIAGGTGNEQYF
TRBJ1-1	.	TRBV7-3	CASSRRAEAFF
TRBJ2-3	TRBD2	TRBV7-9	CASGTSVLRGDTQYF
TRBJ2-5	.	TRBV28	CASTTAEAGWQTQYF
TRBJ1-2	.	TRBV28	CASSWGNNYGYTF
TRBJ2-7	TRBD1	TRBV7-9	CASSLAGQGYF
TRBJ2-7	.	TRBV28	CASSSGVGYEQYF
TRBJ2-1	TRBD1	TRBV5-1	CASSLTGVNEQFF
TRBJ2-7	.	TRBV2	CASSEGYNNYEQYF
TRBJ2-7	.	TRBV7-9	CASSFGTFYEQYF
TRBJ1-2	.	TRBV19	CASNPPGRGYTF
TRBJ2-5	.	TRBV9	CASSVVSDETQYF
TRBJ1-1	TRBD1	TRBV7-9	CASSRQGGTEAFF
TRBJ2-1	TRBD2	TRBV6-5	CASSSPTSGGIDEQFF
TRBJ2-1	TRBD2	TRBV19	CASSTGLASEQFF
TRBJ2-5	.	TRBV18	CASSPLGHQETQYF
TRBJ1-1	TRBD1	TRBV28	CASSLSPTGVRVTEAFF
TRBJ2-7	TRBD1	TRBV27	CASSFGQGVPSPGEQYF
TRBJ1-5	TRBD1	TRBV2	CASRLQGAGLNQPQHF
TRBJ1-5	.	TRBV11-2	CASSLGVGGNQPQHF
TRBJ1-6	.	TRBV7-9	CASSFSSAAGLTSPLHF
TRBJ2-7	.	TRBV7-9	CASSFGNYEQYF
TRBJ1-5	.	TRBV28	CASSSPWEEGRQPQHF
TRBJ2-1	.	TRBV6-5	CASNQLGEQFF
TRBJ2-5	.	TRBV5-6	CASSLAGGQETQYF
TRBJ2-3	.	TRBV19	CASSTLGPDTDTQYF
TRBJ1-4	TRBD1	TRBV28	CASRLQGAGEKLFF
TRBJ2-1	TRBD2	TRBV4-1	CASSRTSGRYDEQFF
TRBJ1-5	.	TRBV5-1	CASSLVAATGVNQPQHF
TRBJ1-4	.	TRBV4-1	CASSLTPSGTREKLFF
TRBJ1-2	TRBD1	TRBV27	CASSFFGTGMDGYTF
TRBJ2-1	.	TRBV27	CASSLYRYGSVNEQFF
TRBJ2-7	.	TRBV7-2	CASSLRAAGLNEQYF
TRBJ2-7	TRBD1	TRBV28	CASSPRTGGYDEQYF